This T cell receptor beta chain was documented in a study of blood T cell repertoires in COVID-19. Germline CDR1 reads SGHRS; CDR2 reads YFSETQ. The V and J ends lost 0 bases and 1 base respectively, with 15 bases between them. There are 17 residues in the CDR3. Sequenced by immunoSEQ multiplex PCR; TCRdb stores in-frame clones only, minus some. This table has around 30,000 clones, roughly 86% appearing once. This clonotype originated in a human donor with active COVID-19. The donor label of this sample is uncertain. The rearrangement uses TRBV5-1 and TRBJ2-3; possible D gene TRBD2, 6 bases. The sample was peripheral blood. CDR3: CASSLEAGGWGTDTQYF. The CDR3 DNA reads as TGCGCCAGCAGCTTGGAGGCCGGGGGATGGGGCACAGATACGCAGTATTTT.